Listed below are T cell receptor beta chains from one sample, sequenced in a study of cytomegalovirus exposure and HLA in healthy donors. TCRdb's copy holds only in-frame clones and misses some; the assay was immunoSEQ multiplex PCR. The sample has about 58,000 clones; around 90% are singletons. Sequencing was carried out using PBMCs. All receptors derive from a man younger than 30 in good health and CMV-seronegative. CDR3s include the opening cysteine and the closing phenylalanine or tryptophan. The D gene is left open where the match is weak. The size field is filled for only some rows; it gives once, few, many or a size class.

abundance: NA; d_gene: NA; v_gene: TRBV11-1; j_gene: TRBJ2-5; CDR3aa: CASSLDGYGPGRETQYF; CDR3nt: TGTGCCAGCAGCTTAGATGGTTACGGACCAGGGAGGGAGACCCAGTACTTC
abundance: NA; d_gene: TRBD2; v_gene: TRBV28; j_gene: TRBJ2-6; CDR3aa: CASRPTGTISSGANVLTF; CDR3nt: TGTGCCAGCAGACCCACCGGGACTATAAGCTCTGGGGCCAACGTCCTGACTTTC
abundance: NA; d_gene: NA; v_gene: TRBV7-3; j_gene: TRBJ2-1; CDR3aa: CASSPWGVSSYNEQFF; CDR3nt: TGTGCCAGCAGCCCATGGGGGGTCAGCTCCTACAATGAGCAGTTCTTC
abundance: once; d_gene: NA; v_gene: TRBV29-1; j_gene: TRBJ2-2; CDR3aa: CSAGVGQGSTGELFF; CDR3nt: TGCAGCGCTGGGGTAGGCCAGGGGAGTACCGGGGAGCTGTTTTTT
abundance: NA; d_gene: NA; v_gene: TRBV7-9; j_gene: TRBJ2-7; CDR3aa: CASSLALAGETYEQYF; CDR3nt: TGTGCCAGCAGCTTAGCTCTCGCGGGCGAAACCTACGAGCAGTACTTC
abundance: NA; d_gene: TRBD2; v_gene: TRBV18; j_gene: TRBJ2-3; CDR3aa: CASSSGLAGEADTQYF; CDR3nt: TGTGCCAGCTCATCAGGACTAGCGGGAGAGGCAGATACGCAGTATTTT
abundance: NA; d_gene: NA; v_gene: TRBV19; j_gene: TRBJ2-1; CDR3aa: CASSIRYRGPAGGPNEQFF; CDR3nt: TGTGCCAGTAGTATTCGGTACAGGGGGCCAGCGGGAGGGCCAAATGAGCAGTTCTTC
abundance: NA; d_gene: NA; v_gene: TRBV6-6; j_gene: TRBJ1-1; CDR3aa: CASSGTRNTEAFF; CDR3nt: TGTGCCAGCAGTGGGACAAGGAACACTGAAGCTTTCTTT
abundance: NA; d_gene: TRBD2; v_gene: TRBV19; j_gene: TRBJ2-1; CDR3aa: CASSTLAGKNNEQFF; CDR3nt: TGTGCCAGTAGTACACTAGCGGGGAAAAACAATGAGCAGTTCTTC
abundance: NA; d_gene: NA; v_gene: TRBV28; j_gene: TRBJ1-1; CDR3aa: CASSQPPRGLNTEAFF; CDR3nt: TGTGCCAGTTCACAACCCCCGCGCGGGTTGAACACTGAAGCTTTCTTT
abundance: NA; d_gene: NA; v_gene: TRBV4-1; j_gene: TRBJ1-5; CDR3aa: CASSQVAGDSEPQHF; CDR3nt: TGCGCCAGCAGCCAAGTGGCGGGGGATAGTGAGCCCCAGCATTTT
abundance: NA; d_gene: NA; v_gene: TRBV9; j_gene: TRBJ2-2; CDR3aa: CASSVVPGTSGTGELFF; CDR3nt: TGTGCCAGCAGCGTAGTCCCAGGGACATCGGGCACCGGGGAGCTGTTTTTT
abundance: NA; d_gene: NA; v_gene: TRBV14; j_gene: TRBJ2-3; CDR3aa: CASSQRLVRDTQYF; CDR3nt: TGTGCCAGCAGCCAACGACTAGTCAGAGATACGCAGTATTTT
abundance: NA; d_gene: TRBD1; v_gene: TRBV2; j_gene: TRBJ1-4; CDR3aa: CASSQRRDRAATNEKLFF; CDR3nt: TGTGCCAGCAGTCAGAGGAGGGACAGGGCAGCAACTAATGAAAAACTGTTTTTT
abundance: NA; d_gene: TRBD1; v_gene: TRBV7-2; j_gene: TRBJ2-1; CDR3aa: CASSLTGQGVSEQFF; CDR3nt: TGTGCCAGCAGCTTAACGGGACAGGGTGTTAGTGAGCAGTTCTTC
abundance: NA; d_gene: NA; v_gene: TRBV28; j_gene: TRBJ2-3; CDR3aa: CASLVGGDGTDTQYF; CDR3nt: TGTGCCAGCCTAGTAGGGGGGGACGGCACAGATACGCAGTATTTT
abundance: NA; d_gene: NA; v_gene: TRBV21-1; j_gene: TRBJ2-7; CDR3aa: CASSETGYEQYF; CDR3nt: TGTGCCAGCAGCGAAACAGGCTACGAGCAGTACTTC
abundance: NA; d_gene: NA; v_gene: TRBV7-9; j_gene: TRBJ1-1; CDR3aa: CASGRGTEAFF; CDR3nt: TGTGCCAGCGGCAGGGGCACTGAAGCTTTCTTT
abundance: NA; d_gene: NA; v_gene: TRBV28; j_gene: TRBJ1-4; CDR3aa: CASSFERRDEKLFF; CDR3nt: TGTGCCAGCAGTTTCGAACGGCGGGATGAAAAACTGTTTTTT
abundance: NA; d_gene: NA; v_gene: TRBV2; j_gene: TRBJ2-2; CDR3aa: CASSSGTLNTGELFF; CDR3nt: TGTGCCAGCAGTTCCGGGACTTTGAACACCGGGGAGCTGTTTTTT
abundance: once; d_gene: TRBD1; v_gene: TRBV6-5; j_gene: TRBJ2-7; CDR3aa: CASSYPGQAGEQYF; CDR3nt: TGTGCCAGCAGTTACCCCGGACAGGCCGGAGAGCAGTACTTC
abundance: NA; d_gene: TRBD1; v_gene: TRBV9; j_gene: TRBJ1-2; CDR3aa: CASSAPGQGDNYGYTF; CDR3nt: TGTGCCAGCAGCGCACCCGGACAGGGTGATAACTATGGCTACACCTTC
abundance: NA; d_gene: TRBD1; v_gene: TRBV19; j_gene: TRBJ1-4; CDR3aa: CASRSRGREKLFF; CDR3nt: TGTGCCAGTAGGAGCAGGGGGCGTGAAAAACTGTTTTTT
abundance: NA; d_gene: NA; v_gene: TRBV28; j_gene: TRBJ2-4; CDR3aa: CASKAGITKNIQYF; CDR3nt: TGTGCCAGCAAGGCGGGGATAACCAAAAACATTCAGTACTTC
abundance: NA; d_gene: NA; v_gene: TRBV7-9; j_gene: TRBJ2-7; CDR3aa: CASSLTADSYEQYF; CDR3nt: TGTGCCAGCAGCTTAACTGCCGACTCCTACGAGCAGTACTTC
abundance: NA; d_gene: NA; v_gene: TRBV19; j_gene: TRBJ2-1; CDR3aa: CASSRWALAPEQFF; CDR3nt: TGTGCCAGTAGTCGCTGGGCCCTGGCCCCGGAGCAGTTCTTC